A single sample gave rise to the 27 T cell receptor beta chains below, sequenced in a study of blood T cell repertoires in COVID-19. Repertoires were generated with immunoSEQ multiplex PCR, while TCRdb's copy carries only in-frame clones and drops some. The sample lists roughly 120,000 clones, 78% occurring once. Sequenced sample: peripheral blood. These receptors came from a man aged 70 or older with acute or convalescent COVID-19.

V and J are TRBV11-2 and TRBJ1-2, with 12 bases lining up with TRBD1. Trimming at V came to 5 bases and at J to 1 base, leaving 8 bases not matched to a gene. This CDR3 spans 17 amino acids. CDR1 is SGHAT and CDR2 is FQNNGV in the germline V gene. The DNA of the CDR3 is TGTGCCAGCAGCGGAGGGACAGGGGGCCCCATTAACTATGGCTACACCTTC. Amino acid sequence: CASSGGTGGPINYGYTF.

This clone showed up just once. The genes are TRBV24-1 and TRBJ2-5; 8 bases are shared with TRBD1. The CDR3 is 15 residues long. Germline V gene sequence: CDR1 KGHDR, CDR2 SFDVKD. V shed 4 bases and J 2 bases; nucleotides not matched to a gene: 5. CDR3 sequence reads: CATSDPGQGQETQYF. In nucleotides, the CDR3 is TGTGCCACCAGTGACCCTGGACAGGGACAAGAGACCCAGTACTTC.

The rearrangement uses TRBV6-2 or TRBV6-3 and TRBJ2-7; 8 bases are shared with TRBD1. Germline trimming cut 2 bases from V and 7 bases from J; bases unmatched to any gene: 4. CDR1 is MNHEY, CDR2 SVGEGT, per germline. The CDR3 spans 13 residues. CDR3 region: CASSYGTGWEQYF. CDR3 coding DNA: TGTGCCAGCAGTTACGGGACAGGATGGGAGCAGTACTTC.

CDR3 amino acids: CASGLGQQGGELFF. CDR3 nucleotides: TGTGCTAGTGGTTTAGGACAGCAAGGCGGGGAGCTGTTTTTT. The J gene is TRBJ2-2, the V gene TRBV12-5; a possible D gene is TRBD1 (6 bases). V lost 3 bases and J lost 7, with 12 bases in between. The CDR3 has 14 amino acids. Looked up from germline, CDR1 is LGHNT and CDR2 is FRNRAP.

V is TRBV5-1 and J is TRBJ1-1; 7 bases line up with TRBD1. Losses at the gene ends were 2 bases for V and 1 base for J; bases not matched to a gene: 2. This CDR3 region has 14 residues. In germline, CDR1 is SGHRS, CDR2 YFSETQ. CDR3 DNA sequence: TGCGCCAGCAGCTTCACAGGGGCGAACACTGAAGCTTTCTTT. It encodes CASSFTGANTEAFF.

V and J are TRBV11-3 and TRBJ2-1; possible D gene TRBD2, 5 bases. Germline loops: CDR1 SGHNT, CDR2 YENEEA. The CDR3 is made up of 14 amino acids. The V and J ends lost 10 bases and 3 bases respectively, with 16 bases between them. This CDR3 is CATREARDYNEQFF. CDR3 DNA sequence: TGTGCCACCCGGGAAGCTCGAGACTACAATGAGCAGTTCTTC.

The rearrangement links TRBV11-2 to TRBJ2-5; 10 nucleotides align to TRBD2. Germline CDR1 and CDR2: SGHAT and FQNNGV. The CDR3 totals 14 residues. V lost 6 bases to trimming and J lost 1 base; unmatched junction nucleotides: 2. CDR3 in DNA: TGTGCCAGCAGGAGGACTAGCGGCCAAGAGACCCAGTACTTC. It is translated as CASRRTSGQETQYF.

The V and J genes are TRBV6-1 and TRBJ1-2; possibly TRBD1 for D (5 bases). CDR1 is MNHNS, CDR2 SASEGT, per germline. The germline V and J ends were trimmed by 1 base and 7 bases, with 16 bases remaining between them. The CDR3 totals 15 residues. The CDR3 reads CASSEDLGRAAGYTF. DNA for the CDR3: TGTGCCAGCAGTGAAGATTTGGGCAGGGCTGCTGGCTACACCTTC.

This rearrangement joins TRBV7-2 to TRBJ2-5; 8 bases agree with TRBD2. This CDR3 contains 15 residues. CDR1 and CDR2 from the germline V gene are SGHTA and FQGNSA. The V and J ends lost 4 bases and 5 bases, in that order; junction bases with no gene match: 9. In DNA, the CDR3 is TGTGCCAGCAGCTCTAGTGTAGCGGGGTGGGAGACCCAGTACTTC. Translating it yields CASSSSVAGWETQYF. The full variable domain, completed using reference TRBV7-2 and TRBJ2-5, is GAGVSQSPSNKVTEKGKDVELRCDPISGHTALYWYRQSLGQGLEFLIYFQGNSAPDKSGLPSDRFSAERTGGSVSTLTIQRTQQEDSAVYLCASSSSVAGWETQYFGPGTRLLVL.

The chain combines TRBV7-2 with TRBJ2-2; 13 bases agree with TRBD2. The J segment lost 4 bases and the V segment lost 4 bases, leaving 9 bases of the junction unmatched. CDR1 is SGHTA and CDR2 is FQGNSA in the germline V gene. The CDR3 loop spans 18 amino acids. CDR3 DNA: TGTGCCAGCAGCTGGAAAGGACTAGCGGGGGTCACCACCGGGGAGCTGTTTTTT. It translates to CASSWKGLAGVTTGELFF.

The chain uses TRBV7-9 and TRBJ1-1; perhaps TRBD1 as D (6 bases). The CDR3 contains 16 residues. Germline loops: CDR1 SEHNR, CDR2 FQNEAQ (reference sequence). Trimming took off 5 bases at V and 6 bases at J, with 22 bases between the two ends. CDR3 bases: TGTGCCAGCAGCACAGACAGGTTAGGGGTGGCCGCTGAAGCTTTCTTT. It yields the protein CASSTDRLGVAAEAFF.

V and J are TRBV2 and TRBJ1-4; 9 bases line up with TRBD1. The J segment lost 8 bases and the V segment lost 6 bases, leaving 13 bases of the junction unmatched. This CDR3 comprises 16 residues. Germline CDR1 SNHLY, CDR2 FYNNEI. The CDR3 spells CASSALGTGLWEKLFF. DNA of the CDR3: TGTGCCAGCAGCGCTCTAGGGACAGGGTTATGGGAAAAACTGTTTTTT.

The rearrangement joins TRBV5-4 to TRBJ1-1; D may be TRBD1 (6 bases). The CDR3 length is 16 residues. The V gene lost 4 bases and the J gene lost 5 bases, with 21 bases spanning the gap. The germline gives CDR1 SGHNT, CDR2 YYREEE (reference sequence). The CDR3 sequence is CASSPNPGARRTEAFF. In nucleotides, the CDR3 is TGTGCCAGCAGCCCCAACCCAGGGGCGCGGCGGACTGAAGCTTTCTTT.

The chain has TRBV9 and TRBJ2-3, with D possibly matching TRBD2 (5 bases). Germline CDR1 is SGDLS and CDR2 is YYNGEE. CDR3 length equals 18 residues. V shed 1 base and J shed 1 base, with 19 bases lying between them. This CDR3 is CASSVRGLPFGGTDTQYF. The CDR3 nucleotides read TGTGCCAGCAGCGTACGAGGGTTACCCTTTGGAGGCACAGATACGCAGTATTTT.

This chain uses TRBV15 with TRBJ1-1, with 7 bases fitting TRBD1. CDR1 is LNHNV and CDR2 is YYDKDF in the germline V gene (reference sequence). V lost 5 bases and J lost 0; bases outside the gene matches: 12. The CDR3 is 17 residues long. The CDR3, as DNA: TGTGCCACCAGCCAGACTGGGACAGCGATAATGAACACTGAAGCTTTCTTT. Protein product: CATSQTGTAIMNTEAFF.

The V and J genes are TRBV7-2 and TRBJ2-7; D gene uncertain. The CDR3 loop spans 12 amino acids. The V end was cut by 4 bases, the J end by 0 bases, with 4 bases between. Germline CDR1 SGHTA, CDR2 FQGNSA. The CDR3 nucleotides are TGTGCCAGCAGCTCGAGCTCCTACGAGCAGTACTTC. Translation: CASSSSSYEQYF.

The chain couples TRBV7-3 to TRBJ2-1, with 8 positions matching TRBD2. This CDR3 comprises 13 residues. Germline V gene data show CDR1 as SGHTA and CDR2 as FQGTGA. The V and J ends lost 5 bases and 5 bases, in that order; junction bases with no gene match: 2. The chain's CDR3 is CASSGTRDNEQFF. The CDR3 nucleotides are TGTGCCAGCAGCGGGACTAGGGACAATGAGCAGTTCTTC.

A few counts support this clone. V usage is TRBV5-3 and J usage is TRBJ1-5; D remains ambiguous. TRBV5-3 is labeled an ORF, and its function is uncertain. V was trimmed by 1 base and J by 2 bases, leaving 10 bases between them. CDR3 size: 15 residues. The CDR3 is CARSLCPGGNQPQHF. The CDR3 region has the DNA TGTGCCAGAAGCTTGTGTCCCGGGGGCAATCAGCCCCAGCATTTT.

This clone has just one count. V usage is TRBV19 and J usage is TRBJ2-3; TRBD1 matches 11 bases. The CDR3 contains 14 residues. V shed 6 bases, J shed 3 bases, and the junction held 2 bases outside the gene matches. CDR1 and CDR2 (germline): LNHDA, SQIVND (reference sequence). The CDR3 coding sequence is TGTGCCAGTAGCAGGGACAGGGGGACAGATACGCAGTATTTT. This codes for CASSRDRGTDTQYF.

The chain joins TRBV6-5 to TRBJ1-1; maybe TRBD1 (5 bases). The germline CDR1 and CDR2 sequences are MNHEY and SVGAGI. The germline V and J ends were trimmed by 7 bases and 4 bases, with 16 bases remaining between them. The CDR3 extends over 14 amino acids. The chain's CDR3 is CASKVPGGVTEAFF. In DNA, the CDR3 is TGTGCCAGCAAGGTACCTGGAGGGGTCACTGAAGCTTTCTTT.

This clone was seen just once. The V gene is TRBV19, the J gene TRBJ2-7; the match to TRBD1 covers 10 bases. J was trimmed by 3 bases and V by 2 bases; bases with no gene match: 1. This CDR3 spans 14 amino acids. Germline V lookup: CDR1 LNHDA, CDR2 SQIVND (reference sequence). CDR3 coding DNA: TGTGCCAGTAGTATACGGGACAGGGGCTACGAGCAGTACTTC. Its translation is CASSIRDRGYEQYF.

The rearrangement joins TRBV6-2 or TRBV6-3 to TRBJ1-2; D remains unclear. V was clipped by 2 bases and J by 8 bases, with 15 bases between them. This CDR3 spans 14 amino acids. The germline CDR1 and CDR2 sequences are MNHEY and SVGEGT. CDR3 amino acids: CASSYAGRTDGYTF. In DNA, the CDR3 is TGTGCCAGCAGTTACGCGGGCCGGACGGACGGCTACACCTTC.

V gene TRBV4-3 combines with J gene TRBJ1-2; D call uncertain. CDR1 and CDR2 (germline): LGHNA, YSLEER. The V gene lost 6 bases and the J gene lost 8 bases, with 19 bases spanning the gap. This CDR3 has 14 amino acids. CDR3 nucleotide sequence: TGCGCCAGCAGTCGAAAGGCGGGCCTTCAAGGCTACACCTTC. Protein sequence: CASSRKAGLQGYTF.

V gene TRBV3-1 (or the pseudogene TRBV3-2) combines with J gene TRBJ2-1; possible D gene TRBD2, 6 bases. The germline gives CDR1 LGHDT, CDR2 YNNKEL (reference sequence). Trimming took off 5 bases at V and 0 bases at J, with 11 bases between the two ends. The CDR3 runs to 15 residues. The CDR3: CASSEGRSSYNEQFF. The CDR3 DNA reads TGTGCCAGCAGCGAGGGGAGGAGCTCCTACAATGAGCAGTTCTTC.

V is TRBV7-2 and J is TRBJ2-5, with 12 bases matching TRBD2. With 1 base clipped from V and 0 bases from J, the junction kept 9 bases outside the gene matches. Germline V gene sequence: CDR1 SGHTA, CDR2 FQGNSA. The CDR3 is made up of 19 amino acids. CDR3 bases: TGTGCCAGCAGCTTAGAACGACTAGCGGGGGTATGGAACCAAGAGACCCAGTACTTC. Amino acids: CASSLERLAGVWNQETQYF.

This clone was picked up one time. This CDR3 is CASSLGTGRNEKLFF. For the CDR3, the DNA is TGTGCCAGCAGCTTGGGGACAGGGCGTAATGAAAAACTGTTTTTT. The chain employs TRBV7-3 and TRBJ1-4; the match to TRBD1 covers 9 bases. The length of the CDR3 is 15 residues. The trim removed 3 bases at V and 4 bases at J, leaving 3 bases unmatched. Germline assignment: CDR1 SGHTA and CDR2 FQGTGA.

The chain joins TRBV29-1 to TRBJ1-1; 8 nucleotides match TRBD1. In germline, CDR1 is SQVTM, CDR2 ANQGSEA. This CDR3 is 13 amino acids long. V trimming: 8 bases; J trimming: 5 bases; junction bases outside the gene matches: 10. CDR3 sequence (DNA): TGCAGCTTACACAGGGGGTTTGGAACTGAAGCTTTCTTT. Protein: CSLHRGFGTEAFF.